The 23 T cell receptor beta chains below all came from one sample that was sequenced in a study of blood T cell repertoires in COVID-19. Clones were sequenced by immunoSEQ multiplex PCR, and TCRdb holds only the in-frame ones, with some missing. The sample has about 160,000 clones; approximately 88% are singletons. The sequenced sample consisted of peripheral blood. These receptors all come from a woman between 55 and 75 years old who had recovered from COVID-19.

This rearrangement joins TRBV2 to TRBJ2-7; D not resolved. V lost 6 bases and J 7 bases, leaving 10 bases between the germline ends. Germline V gene sequence: CDR1 SNHLY, CDR2 FYNNEI. The CDR3 has 11 residues. CDR3 sequence (DNA): TGTGCCAGCAGCCAGTCGCGGGAGCAGTACTTC. Protein: CASSQSREQYF.

This chain connects TRBV5-4 to TRBJ2-3; 8 nucleotides match TRBD1. The CDR3 spans 14 residues. Germline CDR1 is SGHNT and CDR2 is YYREEE (reference sequence). The V segment lost 4 bases and the J segment 4 bases; nucleotides outside the gene matches: 5. DNA of the CDR3: TGTGCCAGCAGCCAAGGACAGGGTGCAGATACGCAGTATTTT. Translating gives CASSQGQGADTQYF.

The chain carries TRBV3-1 (or the pseudogene TRBV3-2) and TRBJ2-3, with 11 bases aligning to TRBD2. V shed 4 bases, J shed 2 bases, and the junction held 8 bases outside the gene matches. The CDR3 consists of 17 residues. Germline CDR1 LGHDT, CDR2 YNNKEL (reference sequence). In DNA, the CDR3 is TGTGCCAGCAGCCCCTTGGCGACTAGCGGGGTCACAGATACGCAGTATTTT. Translating gives CASSPLATSGVTDTQYF.

This clone was recorded a few times. V is TRBV7-8 and J is TRBJ2-5, with a weak D call TRBD1 (5 bases). The CDR3 is made up of 18 amino acids. Germline V gene lookup returns CDR1 SGHVS and CDR2 FQNEAQ. Trimming removed 0 bases at V and 5 bases at J, with 22 bases between. The CDR3 reads CASSLARFSIGVRETQYF. DNA of the CDR3: TGTGCCAGCAGCTTAGCGCGGTTTTCTATAGGGGTCAGGGAGACCCAGTACTTC. Full variable domain (rest looked up from reference TRBV7-8 and TRBJ2-5): GAGVSQSPRYKVAKRGQDVALRCDPISGHVSLFWYQQALGQGPEFLTYFQNEAQLDKSGLPSDRFFAERPEGSVSTLKIQRTQQEDSAVYLCASSLARFSIGVRETQYFGPGTRLLVL.

The chain links TRBV7-9 to TRBJ1-5; D remains ambiguous. Germline V gene sequence: CDR1 SEHNR, CDR2 FQNEAQ (reference sequence). The CDR3 contains 13 residues. Deletions cut 1 base from V and 6 bases from J, with 7 bases between. This CDR3 is CASSLGGFQPQHF. CDR3 DNA: TGTGCCAGCAGCTTAGGCGGATTTCAGCCCCAGCATTTT.

This chain links TRBV28 with TRBJ1-5, with D possibly matching TRBD1 (6 bases). The V gene's germline CDR1 is MDHEN and CDR2 SYDVKM. The CDR3 covers 15 residues. V was clipped by 5 bases and J by 5 bases, with 16 bases between them. This chain's CDR3 is CASSNTGLGDQPQHF. The CDR3 DNA is TGTGCCAGCAGTAACACAGGGCTGGGCGATCAGCCCCAGCATTTT.

The chain couples TRBV6-5 to TRBJ2-1; 10 nucleotides line up with TRBD2. This CDR3 has 15 amino acids. The germline V gene encodes CDR1 MNHEY and CDR2 SVGAGI. V trimming: 6 bases; J trimming: 6 bases; junction bases outside the gene matches: 8. As DNA, the CDR3 is TGTGCCAGCAGGAGCGGGGGGGCCGACTCCAATGAGCAGTTCTTC. Its translation is CASRSGGADSNEQFF.

DNA of the CDR3: TGCAGCGTTGATGGGGCTGGCGGAAACACCATATATTTT. Encoded protein: CSVDGAGGNTIYF. The rearrangement joins TRBV29-1 to TRBJ1-3; a possible D gene is TRBD1 (5 bases). This CDR3 region has 13 residues. The ends were cut back, 3 bases at V and 4 bases at J, with 10 bases in the middle. The germline gives CDR1 SQVTM, CDR2 ANQGSEA.

This sequence joins TRBV7-3 and TRBJ2-7; 8 bases agree with TRBD1. Trimming at V came to 5 bases and at J to 5 bases, leaving 11 bases not matched to a gene. Germline CDR1 SGHTA, CDR2 FQGTGA. This CDR3 spans 15 amino acids. The CDR3, as DNA: TGTGCCAGCAGCCCCTCTATAACACAGGGGGACGAGCAGTACTTC. This gives the protein CASSPSITQGDEQYF.

This chain uses TRBV9 with TRBJ1-1; 7 nucleotides line up with TRBD1. The CDR3 has 12 residues. The germline CDR1 and CDR2 sequences are SGDLS and YYNGEE. After removal of 4 bases from V and 7 bases from J, the junction contained 4 bases not matched to a gene. CDR3 region: CASSRQGNEAFF. DNA of the CDR3: TGTGCCAGCAGCCGACAGGGAAATGAAGCTTTCTTT.

The count of this clone is one. The J gene is TRBJ1-1, the V gene TRBV5-1, with a tentative D call TRBD1 (5 bases). This CDR3 spans 15 amino acids. Germline lookup yields CDR1 SGHRS and CDR2 YFSETQ. V lost 3 bases, J lost 0 bases, and 12 bases lay in between. CDR3 bases: TGCGCCAGCAGCTCCATGGGAGGGGTGAACACTGAAGCTTTCTTT. This encodes CASSSMGGVNTEAFF.

CDR3 sequence: CASSEDLTGFSGYTF. CDR3 sequence (DNA): TGTGCCAGCAGTGAAGATCTTACGGGGTTCTCCGGCTACACCTTC. This chain uses TRBV6-1 with TRBJ1-2; D not certain. V lost 1 base, J lost 8 bases, and 17 bases lay in between. The CDR3 is made up of 15 amino acids. Germline CDR1 is MNHNS and CDR2 is SASEGT.

The CDR3 nucleotides read TGTGCCAGTAGGGAAGGAGGGCCTTATATAGATACGCAGTATTTT. Residues: CASREGGPYIDTQYF. V usage is TRBV6-1 and J usage is TRBJ2-3; TRBD2 might be the D (6 bases). Germline V gives CDR1 MNHNS, CDR2 SASEGT. The CDR3 sequence is 15 residues long. Trimming cost V 9 bases and J 5 bases, with 21 bases left between them.

The rearrangement joins TRBV28 to TRBJ2-7; D perhaps matches TRBD2 (6 bases). Germline CDR1 MDHEN, CDR2 SYDVKM. The V gene lost 4 bases and the J gene lost 2 bases, with 15 bases spanning the gap. CDR3 length: 15 amino acids. The CDR3 DNA sequence: TGTGCCAGCAGTTCTTCAGGGACTTCCCCCTACGAGCAGTACTTC. This encodes CASSSSGTSPYEQYF. Full variable domain (missing parts from reference TRBV28 and TRBJ2-7): DVKVTQSSRYLVKRTGEKVFLECVQDMDHENMFWYRQDPGLGLRLIYFSYDVKMKEKGDIPEGYSVSREKKERFSLILESASTNQTSMYLCASSSSGTSPYEQYFGPGTRLTVT.

The chain couples TRBV6-5 to TRBJ1-1; D is ambiguous. This CDR3 has 15 amino acids. CDR1 is MNHEY, CDR2 SVGAGI, per germline. Trimming took 6 bases from V and 1 from J, leaving 15 bases between them. CDR3 nucleotides: TGTGCCAGCAGCCCCCTTAGCCGGGGGAACACTGAAGCTTTCTTT. This encodes CASSPLSRGNTEAFF.

The chain's CDR3 is CASKGSGANVLTF. The CDR3 region has the DNA TGTGCCAGCAAGGGGTCTGGGGCCAACGTCCTGACTTTC. This rearrangement joins TRBV2 to TRBJ2-6; possibly TRBD1 for D (5 bases). Germline V gives CDR1 SNHLY, CDR2 FYNNEI. The germline V and J ends were trimmed by 7 bases and 1 base, with 5 bases remaining between them. The CDR3 has 13 residues. Variable domain in full (rest from reference TRBV2 and TRBJ2-6): EPEVTQTPSHQVTQMGQEVILRCVPISNHLYFYWYRQILGQKVEFLVSFYNNEISEKSEIFDDQFSVERPDGSNFTLKIRSTKLEDSAMYFCASKGSGANVLTFGAGSRLTVL.

The chain couples TRBV14 to TRBJ1-2; TRBD1 is a possible D gene (5 bases). CDR1 is SGHDN, CDR2 FVKESK, per germline. V shed 0 bases and J shed 2 bases, with 7 bases lying between them. CDR3 length: 14 residues. Here the CDR3 DNA reads TGTGCCAGCAGCCAAGACGCAGGGAACTATGGCTACACCTTC. This translates into CASSQDAGNYGYTF.

The chain links TRBV14 to TRBJ1-2; possible D gene TRBD1, 6 bases. The CDR3 spans 17 residues. Trimming took 0 bases from V and 3 from J, leaving 17 bases between them. Germline CDR1 and CDR2: SGHDN and FVKESK. CDR3 nucleotide sequence: TGTGCCAGCAGCCAAGATCTGGGACAATCTATAGACTATGGCTACACCTTC. Translated, it gives CASSQDLGQSIDYGYTF. Full variable domain (remainder filled in from reference TRBV14 and TRBJ1-2): EAGVTQFPSHSVIEKGQTVTLRCDPISGHDNLYWYRRVMGKEIKFLLHFVKESKQDESGMPNNRFLAERTGGTYSTLKVQPAELEDSGVYFCASSQDLGQSIDYGYTFGSGTRLTVV.

This clone was observed once. The chain recombines TRBV28 with TRBJ1-6; D perhaps matches TRBD1 (5 bases). Trimming pared 5 bases from V and 7 bases from J, leaving 18 bases between. The CDR3 is 16 residues long. Germline lookup yields CDR1 MDHEN and CDR2 SYDVKM. In DNA, the CDR3 is TGTGCCAGCAGTCCGGGGGGACCGGGACTAAATTCACCCCTCCACTTT. Amino acid sequence: CASSPGGPGLNSPLHF.

Only a few counts were recorded for this clone. The chain is built from TRBV30 and TRBJ2-3, with 11 nucleotides matching TRBD2. With V trimmed by 2 bases and J by 6 bases, 10 bases remained unmatched. This CDR3 has 16 amino acids. Germline V gene sequence: CDR1 GTSNPN, CDR2 SVGIG (reference sequence). CDR3 loop: CAWSKTSGGHGDTQYF. In nucleotides, the CDR3 is TGTGCCTGGAGTAAAACTAGCGGGGGTCATGGGGATACGCAGTATTTT.

This chain uses TRBV28 with TRBJ1-1, with 7 bases fitting TRBD1. In germline, CDR1 is MDHEN, CDR2 SYDVKM. V shed 10 bases, J shed 1 base, and the junction held 9 bases outside the gene matches. This CDR3 comprises 14 residues. The CDR3 sequence: CATTKGQSNTEAFF. DNA of the CDR3: TGTGCCACCACGAAGGGACAGTCGAACACTGAAGCTTTCTTT.

The chain employs TRBV6-5 and TRBJ2-7, with D possibly TRBD1 on 5 matching bases. This CDR3 has 15 amino acids. Trimming pared 7 bases from V and 0 bases from J, leaving 16 bases between. Germline V gene lookup returns CDR1 MNHEY and CDR2 SVGAGI. This CDR3 is CASTLDRANSYEQYF. The CDR3 bases are TGTGCCAGCACCCTAGACAGAGCCAACTCCTACGAGCAGTACTTC.

The V and J genes are TRBV9 and TRBJ2-3; D is possibly TRBD2 (6 bases). This CDR3 region has 15 residues. Germline CDR1 is SGDLS and CDR2 is YYNGEE. V was shortened by 6 bases and J by 4 bases, with 18 bases between the two germline ends. CDR3 loop: CASNNVRGGADTQYF. Here the CDR3 DNA reads TGTGCCAGCAACAATGTTCGGGGCGGGGCAGATACGCAGTATTTT.